This TCR beta chain was identified during a study of blood T cell repertoires in COVID-19. The protocol was immunoSEQ multiplex PCR, while the TCRdb copy is restricted to in-frame clones and leaves out a portion. The repertoire holds a few hundred thousand clones, under 90% seen once, with under 3% in the top ten. The length of the CDR3 is 16 residues. Germline trimming cut 1 base from V and 0 bases from J; bases unmatched to any gene: 0. Germline V gene lookup returns CDR1 SGHDT and CDR2 YYEEEE. Sequenced sample: PBMCs or T cells enriched from blood (not recorded which). The sequence was obtained from a woman between 45 and 65 years old who had been exposed to COVID-19. V gene TRBV5-6 combines with J gene TRBJ1-6, with 8 bases identical to TRBD1. The CDR3 here is CASSLTGGSYNSPLHF. CDR3 nucleotides: TGTGCCAGCAGCTTGACAGGGGGCTCCTATAATTCACCCCTCCACTTT.